This T cell receptor (beta chain) was identified during a study of OX40 agonist ivuxolimab in advanced cancers. As for the study in general: An anti-OX40 (CD134) antibody with agonistic activity, ivuxolimab, was administered to patients.

Measured with immunoSEQ multiplex PCR; TCRdb has only the in-frame clones, and not every one. The sample contains roughly 96,000 clones, approximately 84% of which appear only once. The V end lost 3 bases, the J end lost 5 bases, and 14 bases lay between the germline ends. The CDR3 runs 16 residues. Germline lookup yields CDR1 MNHEY and CDR2 SVGAGI. The source was CD4+ or CD8+ T cells sorted from blood, collected in a trial of the OX40 agonist ivuxolimab. The origin of this receptor is an adult with an advanced solid tumor such as melanoma, head and neck, liver or kidney cancer. The chain couples TRBV6-5 to TRBJ1-6; D perhaps matches TRBD1 (6 bases). The CDR3 is CASSYAWGADNSPLHF. In DNA form, the CDR3 reads TGTGCCAGCAGTTATGCATGGGGGGCCGATAATTCACCCCTCCACTTT.